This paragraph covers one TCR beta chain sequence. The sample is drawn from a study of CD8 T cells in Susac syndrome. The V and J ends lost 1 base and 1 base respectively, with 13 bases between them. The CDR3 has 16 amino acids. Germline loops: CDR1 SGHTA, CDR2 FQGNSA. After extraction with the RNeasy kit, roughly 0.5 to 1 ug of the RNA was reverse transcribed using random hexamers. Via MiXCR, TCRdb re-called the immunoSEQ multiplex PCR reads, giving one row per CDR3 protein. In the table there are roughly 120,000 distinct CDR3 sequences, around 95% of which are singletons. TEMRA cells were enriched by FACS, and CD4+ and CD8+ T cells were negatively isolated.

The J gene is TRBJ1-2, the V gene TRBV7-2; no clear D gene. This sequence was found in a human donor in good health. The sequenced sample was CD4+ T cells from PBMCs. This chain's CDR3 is CASSLGGQIVNYGYTF. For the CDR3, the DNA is TGTGCCAGCAGCTTAGGTGGCCAGATAGTTAACTATGGCTACACCTTC. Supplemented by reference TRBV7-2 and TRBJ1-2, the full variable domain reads GAGVSQSPSNKVTEKGKDVELRCDPISGHTALYWYRQSLGQGLEFLIYFQGNSAPDKSGLPSDRFSAERTGGSVSTLTIQRTQQEDSAVYLCASSLGGQIVNYGYTFGSGTRLTVV.